These 30 T cell receptor beta chains were sequenced from one sample in a study of blood T cells in healthy people across ages. A second PCR, run for roughly 7 to 11 cycles, used a sample-barcoded 5' primer plus a J-beta primer mix. TCRdb reprocessed the 5' RACE reads with MiXCR, giving one entry per CDR3 protein. This table holds fewer than 1.5 million distinct CDR3 sequences, roughly 40% found once. Sequences were obtained from blood. The receptors come from a woman aged 18-29 years in good health.

CDR3 nucleotide sequence: TGCGCCAGCAGCGAACAGGGTTTCAACACTGAAGCTTTCTTT. Translation gives CASSEQGFNTEAFF. The genes are TRBV10-1 and TRBJ1-1; possibly TRBD1 for D (6 bases). This CDR3 is built from 14 residues. V lost 6 bases to trimming and J lost 2 bases, with 13 bases between them. The germline V gene encodes CDR1 WNHNN and CDR2 SYGVQD (reference sequence).

The V gene is TRBV7-9, the J gene TRBJ2-7, with D possibly TRBD1 on 6 matching bases. Germline CDR1 is SEHNR and CDR2 is FQNEAQ (reference sequence). The CDR3 length is 14 residues. With 3 bases removed from V and 11 bases from J, the gap between germline ends came to 20 bases. The CDR3 DNA reads TGTGCCAGCAGCTTTTCAACGCCAGGACAGCCCAAGTACTTC. It encodes CASSFSTPGQPKYF.

The sample holds many counts of this clonotype. At one end, the junction sequence differs from germline, possibly due to a read error. The gene calls are TRBV5-1 and TRBJ2-5, with D perhaps matching TRBD2 (6 bases). CDR3 size: 13 residues. CDR1 SGHRS and CDR2 YFSETQ come from the germline V gene. The CDR3 sequence: CASSLTSRETQYF. Here the CDR3 DNA reads TGTGCCAGCAGCTTAACTAGCAGAGAGACCCAGTACTTC.

The DNA of the CDR3 is TGTGCCAGCAGTCCCGAAGCGGGACTGACCTGGGTCGAGCAGTACTTC. Translating it yields CASSPEAGLTWVEQYF. This chain connects TRBV6-5 to TRBJ2-7; 7 bases map to TRBD2. CDR3 length: 16 amino acids. Germline lookup yields CDR1 MNHEY and CDR2 SVGAGI. With V trimmed by 5 bases and J by 6 bases, 16 bases remained unmatched.

The chain employs TRBV6-1 and TRBJ2-3, with 7 positions matching TRBD1. Unmatched junction bases numbered 6, after V lost 1 base and J lost 5 bases. Germline-derived CDR1 and CDR2 are MNHNS and SASEGT. The CDR3 has 15 residues. The CDR3 spells CASSEGQGSLDTQYF. As DNA, the CDR3 is TGTGCCAGCAGTGAAGGACAGGGAAGTCTAGATACGCAGTATTTT.

The V call is TRBV12-3 or TRBV12-4, the J call TRBJ1-1; the D gene is possibly TRBD1 (5 bases). The CDR3 contains 14 residues. Trimming took 7 bases from V and 0 from J, leaving 12 bases between them. The CDR3: CASKGRGLNTEAFF. CDR3 bases: TGTGCCAGCAAGGGCCGGGGGTTGAACACTGAAGCTTTCTTT.

The chain carries TRBV20-1 and TRBJ2-1, with 13 positions matching TRBD2. V lost 2 bases and J lost 4; bases outside the gene matches: 14. CDR1 and CDR2 from the germline V gene are DFQATT and SNEGSKA (reference sequence). The CDR3 is 19 residues long. The CDR3 protein is CSARPKGGLAGPAYNEQFF. In DNA form, the CDR3 reads TGCAGTGCTAGACCTAAGGGGGGACTAGCGGGACCGGCGTACAATGAGCAGTTCTTC.

The V gene is TRBV7-9, the J gene TRBJ1-2; 8 bases are shared with TRBD1. The CDR3 has 16 amino acids. CDR1 is SEHNR and CDR2 is FQNEAQ in the germline V gene (reference sequence). V was clipped by 5 bases and J by 3 bases; unmatched bases: 11. CDR3 region: CASSLSSGGADYGYTF. Written as DNA, the CDR3 is TGTGCCAGCAGCCTTTCTTCAGGGGGCGCAGACTATGGCTACACCTTC.

CDR3 in DNA: TGTGCCAGCAGAACCGGGACATTAGCTAACTATGGCTACACCTTC. Protein product: CASRTGTLANYGYTF. The V and J genes are TRBV28 and TRBJ1-2, with D possibly being TRBD1 (6 bases). This CDR3 region has 15 residues. Germline values: CDR1 MDHEN, CDR2 SYDVKM. Trimming removed 6 bases from V and 0 bases from J, with 14 bases in between.

The rearrangement joins TRBV20-1 to TRBJ1-1; 7 positions agree with TRBD1. The J segment lost 3 bases and the V segment lost 3 bases, leaving 10 bases of the junction unmatched. This CDR3 region has 15 residues. Germline assignment: CDR1 DFQATT and CDR2 SNEGSKA (reference sequence). CDR3 loop: CSASGSTGPDTEAFF. The CDR3 region has the DNA TGCAGTGCTAGTGGGTCGACAGGGCCAGACACTGAAGCTTTCTTT.

The chain combines TRBV20-1 with TRBJ2-3, with 8 nucleotides matching TRBD2. CDR3 length: 15 amino acids. The V and J ends lost 4 bases and 5 bases, in that order; junction bases with no gene match: 11. Germline CDR1 and CDR2: DFQATT and SNEGSKA (reference sequence). This chain's CDR3 is CSAKVGAGGVDTQYF. CDR3 sequence (DNA): TGCAGTGCTAAGGTTGGGGCGGGGGGCGTAGATACGCAGTATTTT.

In nucleotides, the CDR3 is TGCAGTGCTATGCCGGGGGCCCGGGACACTGAAGCTTTCTTT. Translating gives CSAMPGARDTEAFF. The chain combines TRBV20-1 with TRBJ1-1; D may be TRBD1 (6 bases). Deletions cut 4 bases from V and 3 bases from J, with 15 bases between. CDR3 length: 14 amino acids. CDR1 is DFQATT, CDR2 SNEGSKA, per germline (reference sequence).

This clonotype was counted many times. This rearrangement joins TRBV12-3 or TRBV12-4 to TRBJ2-5; perhaps D is TRBD1 or TRBD2 (5 bases each). The CDR3 extends over 15 amino acids. V lost 6 bases to trimming and J lost 2 bases, with 16 bases between them. The CDR3 reads CASSPRSGGQETQYF. As DNA, the CDR3 is TGTGCCAGCAGCCCTCGTAGTGGGGGTCAAGAGACCCAGTACTTC.

The chain uses TRBV6-5 and TRBJ1-1; D uncertain. This CDR3 comprises 14 residues. The germline V gene encodes CDR1 MNHEY and CDR2 SVGAGI. Trimming took 6 bases from V and 4 from J, leaving 15 bases between them. CDR3 sequence (DNA): TGTGCCAGCAGCCCACGAGGTCCTAGCACTGAAGCTTTCTTT. Protein: CASSPRGPSTEAFF.

This chain links TRBV6-5 with TRBJ2-7; D not certain. Germline V gives CDR1 MNHEY, CDR2 SVGAGI. CDR3 length: 14 amino acids. V was cut by 2 bases and J by 0 bases, with 8 bases left in between. The CDR3 sequence: CASSYGLRSYEQYF. The DNA of the CDR3 is TGTGCCAGCAGTTACGGCTTGCGCTCCTACGAGCAGTACTTC.

CDR3 in amino acids: CASSPTQSSGNTIYF. DNA for the CDR3: TGTGCCAGCTCGCCGACCCAATCCTCTGGAAACACCATATATTTT. The chain employs TRBV6-5 and TRBJ1-3; D remains unclear. CDR1 is MNHEY, CDR2 SVGAGI, per germline. V was clipped by 8 bases and J by 0 bases, with 14 bases between them. The CDR3 totals 15 residues.

The chain couples TRBV6-5 to TRBJ2-2, with D possibly matching TRBD1 (6 bases). V was pared by 2 bases and J by 0 bases, with 22 bases between. The germline CDR1 and CDR2 sequences are MNHEY and SVGAGI. This CDR3 has 20 amino acids. CDR3 sequence: CASSYRPIFVGAPNTGELFF. The DNA of the CDR3 is TGTGCCAGCAGTTACCGCCCTATATTTGTGGGGGCCCCGAACACCGGGGAGCTGTTTTTT.

This clonotype was observed a handful of times. The V call is TRBV4-1, the J call TRBJ2-1, with D tentatively TRBD1 or TRBD2 (6 bases each). The germline CDR1 and CDR2 sequences are MGHRA and YSYEKL. The CDR3 loop spans 17 amino acids. Trimming stripped 1 base from V and 9 bases from J, with 22 bases between. The CDR3 sequence: CASSQVFLGGARREQFF. CDR3 DNA sequence: TGCGCCAGCAGCCAAGTTTTTTTGGGGGGCGCGAGACGTGAGCAGTTCTTC.

The CDR3 DNA follows: TGCGCCAGCAGCCAACCGGAAGTGAGCTCTGGGGCCAACGTCCTGACTTTC. Protein product: CASSQPEVSSGANVLTF. The J gene is TRBJ2-6, the V gene TRBV4-1; D uncertain. V lost 2 bases to trimming and J lost 0 bases, with 11 bases between them. From germline, CDR1 is MGHRA and CDR2 YSYEKL. The CDR3 consists of 17 residues.

The CDR3 loop is CASSLYYGTASYEQYF. For the CDR3, the DNA is TGTGCCAGCAGCTTATACTACGGGACAGCCTCTTACGAGCAGTACTTC. V usage is TRBV13 and J usage is TRBJ2-7, with TRBD1 identical over 7 bases. Germline loops: CDR1 PRHDT, CDR2 FYEKMQ (reference sequence). V was pared by 2 bases and J by 4 bases, with 11 bases of the junction left unmatched. This CDR3 spans 16 amino acids.

V and J are TRBV5-1 and TRBJ1-4; D is perhaps TRBD1 (6 bases). CDR3 length equals 15 residues. The germline V gene encodes CDR1 SGHRS and CDR2 YFSETQ. V was shortened by 2 bases and J by 2 bases, with 10 bases between the two germline ends. The CDR3 reads CASSLTGWTNEKLFF. The CDR3 nucleotides read TGCGCCAGCAGCTTAACAGGGTGGACTAATGAAAAACTGTTTTTT.

In its sample, this clonotype was seen many times. V usage is TRBV9 and J usage is TRBJ1-6; 8 nucleotides align to TRBD1. From germline, CDR1 is SGDLS and CDR2 YYNGEE. The CDR3 extends over 14 amino acids. With 5 bases clipped from V and 5 bases from J, the junction kept 3 bases outside the gene matches. In DNA form, the CDR3 reads TGTGCCAGCAGGACAGGGGAAGATAATTCACCCCTCCACTTT. Its translation: CASRTGEDNSPLHF.

V gene TRBV5-6 combines with J gene TRBJ2-4; 13 positions match TRBD2. Losses at the gene ends were 1 base for V and 6 bases for J; bases not matched to a gene: 7. The germline gives CDR1 SGHDT, CDR2 YYEEEE. The length of the CDR3 is 17 residues. CDR3 protein: CASSLSLAGGPLNIQYF. The CDR3, as DNA: TGTGCCAGCAGCTTGTCACTAGCGGGGGGGCCGTTAAACATTCAGTACTTC.

Remarks on this clonotype: The germline gene is not matched at one end of the junction; a read error may be the cause. This rearrangement joins TRBV11-2 to TRBJ2-3, with a possible D match to TRBD2 (6 bases). Germline V lookup: CDR1 SGHAT, CDR2 FQNNGV. The CDR3 sequence is 15 residues long. The DNA of the CDR3 is TGTGTCAGCAGCCTGGGGGGTACCCTGCTAAATACGCAGTATTTT. Its protein product is CVSSLGGTLLNTQYF.

This clonotype was picked up many times. The chain has TRBV20-1 and TRBJ2-6, with TRBD1 identical over 7 bases. CDR1 is DFQATT and CDR2 is SNEGSKA in the germline V gene (reference sequence). With V trimmed by 6 bases and J by 4 bases, 15 bases remained unmatched. The CDR3 totals 17 residues. The chain's CDR3 is CSAPGTESFRGANVLTF. The CDR3 DNA reads as TGCAGTGCGCCCGGGACAGAGTCCTTTAGGGGGGCCAACGTCCTGACTTTC.

The rearrangement uses TRBV18 and TRBJ2-7, with D perhaps TRBD1 (6 bases). The V and J ends lost 3 bases and 7 bases respectively, with 19 bases between them. CDR1 is KGHSH, CDR2 LQKENI, per germline. CDR3 size: 15 residues. The CDR3 DNA reads TGTGCCAGCTCACCGATCGTAGGCAGGGGCGTTGAGCAGTACTTC. Translation gives CASSPIVGRGVEQYF.

The chain carries TRBV20-1 and TRBJ1-6, with 7 bases lining up with TRBD1. Per germline, CDR1 DFQATT and CDR2 SNEGSKA (reference sequence). V shed 0 bases and J 6 bases; nucleotides not matched to a gene: 11. This CDR3 is built from 17 residues. CDR3 sequence reads: CSARDLTGSLFNSPLHF. Here the CDR3 DNA reads TGCAGTGCTAGAGATTTGACAGGGAGTCTATTTAATTCACCCCTCCACTTT.

The chain combines TRBV27 with TRBJ2-4, with 13 bases identical to TRBD2. The J call may be wrong; the DNA end is better matched by TRBJ2-7. Per the germline V gene, CDR1 is MNHEY and CDR2 is SMNVEV (reference sequence). The CDR3 sequence is 16 residues long. This chain's CDR3 is CKTGVGTSGAKYEQYF. In DNA, the CDR3 is TGTAAGACAGGAGTCGGGACTAGCGGGGCTAAGTACGAGCAGTACTTC.

This chain joins TRBV6-1 and TRBJ2-7, with D maybe TRBD2 (7 bases). The DNA end is a closer match to TRBJ2-4, so the J assignment may be wrong. The CDR3 has 15 residues. Per the germline V gene, CDR1 is MNHNS and CDR2 is SASEGT. CDR3 nucleotide sequence: TGTGCCAGCAGTGAAGCGAGGGGGGGCAAAAACATTCAGTACTTC. Amino acids: CASSEARGGKNIQYF.

There are a few counts of this clonotype. The chain carries TRBV11-2 and TRBJ2-1; D is perhaps TRBD1 or TRBD2 (5 bases each). The CDR3 contains 14 residues. V was trimmed by 1 base and J by 13 bases, leaving 17 bases between them. Per the germline V gene, CDR1 is SGHAT and CDR2 is FQNNGV. The CDR3 is CASSLGLALGTQFF. CDR3 DNA: TGTGCCAGCAGCTTAGGTCTAGCCCTGGGGACCCAGTTCTTC.